This T cell receptor beta chain was profiled in a study of blood T cell repertoires in COVID-19. Study background: The cDNA or gDNA used as material had been derived from T cells, B-cell-depleted T cells, or PBMCs.

Profiled with immunoSEQ multiplex PCR; TCRdb holds only in-frame clones, not every one. The sample has about 250,000 clones, nearly 90% seen once. Between the trimmed V and J ends, which lost 2 bases and 4 bases, there was a span of 8 bases. Germline V gene sequence: CDR1 MNHEY, CDR2 SVGEGT. The CDR3 extends over 13 amino acids. The sequencing sample was made of peripheral blood. J is TRBJ1-2 and V is TRBV6-2 or TRBV6-3; D gene unclear. The receptor's source is a man between 18 and 35 years old with active or convalescent COVID-19. In DNA, the CDR3 is TGTGCCAGCAGTTACGGCCCGGGCTATGGCTACACCTTC. Translation gives CASSYGPGYGYTF.